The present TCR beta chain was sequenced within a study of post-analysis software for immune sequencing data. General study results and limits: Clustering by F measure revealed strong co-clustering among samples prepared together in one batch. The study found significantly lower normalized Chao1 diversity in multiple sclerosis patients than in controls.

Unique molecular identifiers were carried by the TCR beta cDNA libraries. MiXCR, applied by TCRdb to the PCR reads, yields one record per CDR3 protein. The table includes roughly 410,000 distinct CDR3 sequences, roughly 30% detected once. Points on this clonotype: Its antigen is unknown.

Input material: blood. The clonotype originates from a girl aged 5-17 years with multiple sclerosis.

The CDR3 loop reads CASSFHRQPQHF. The DNA for the CDR3 is TGTGCCAGCAGTTTCCATCGGCAGCCCCAGCATTTT. The chain carries TRBV12-3 or TRBV12-4 and TRBJ1-5; unclear D gene. The CDR3 spans 12 residues. V gave up 3 bases and J gave up 7 bases, with 7 bases separating them.